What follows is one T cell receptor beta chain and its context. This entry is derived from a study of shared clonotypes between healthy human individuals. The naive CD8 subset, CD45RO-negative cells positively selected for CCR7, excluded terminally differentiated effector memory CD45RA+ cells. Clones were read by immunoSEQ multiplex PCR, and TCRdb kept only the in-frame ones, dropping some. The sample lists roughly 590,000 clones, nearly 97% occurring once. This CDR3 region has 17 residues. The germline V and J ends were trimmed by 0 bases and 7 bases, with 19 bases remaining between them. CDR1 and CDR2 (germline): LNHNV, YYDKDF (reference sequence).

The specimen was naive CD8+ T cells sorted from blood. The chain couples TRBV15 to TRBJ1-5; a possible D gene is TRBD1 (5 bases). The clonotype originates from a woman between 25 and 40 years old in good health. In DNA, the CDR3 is TGTGCCACCAGCAGAGATTTACTCGGGGGGAGTAGCCAGCCCCAGCATTTT. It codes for CATSRDLLGGSSQPQHF.